This T cell receptor beta chain came from a study of shared clonotypes between healthy human individuals (dated by TCRdb to 2020 to 2022). General notes on the study: The cohort comprised two women and a few men aged 18 to 49 years. For each donor, three plates each were used for CD4 naive and CD4 memory, two plates were used for CD8 naive, and one plate was used for CD8 memory. Blood TCR repertoires of five healthy adults were deeply sequenced to estimate repertoire size and the extent of clonotype sharing between individuals. To increase sequencing depth and limit assay-specific biases, TCR repertoire library preparation and sequencing were carried out by different laboratories using diverse techniques. Leukapheresis yielded between about 0.85 and 9 billion PBMCs per donor. Points the paper makes about the study in general: Sampling was restricted to blood, and TCR repertoires in tissue are likely to differ from TCR repertoires in blood. Estimated clonotype richness was generally larger for naive than for memory subsets. Pairwise subsampling led to the expectation that sequencing depth would affect the degree of clonotype sharing among donors. Compared with non-shared clonotypes, the clonotypes found in all four sorted-subset donors had higher generation probabilities. The genetic and exposure-history diversity represented was limited by the small number of donors. Even with the large sequencing depth, rarefaction of the sorted-subset datasets indicated that sequencing was incomplete. Roughly 5% of naive CD4, 3.5% of naive CD8, approximately 2.2% of memory CD4, and 0.4% of memory CD8 clonotypes were shared across several donors.

About this clone itself: Its antigen is unknown. Nothing much larger sits one base from this clone, and base qualities are not available.

CD8 naive samples consisted of CD45RO-negative cells that were positively selected for CCR7, yielding a CD45RA+CCR7+ population without TemRA cells. Donors were healthy HIV-negative adults with no recently reported acute infections or vaccinations. Every donor was a Caucasian adult living in Nashville, Tennessee, USA. Blood was obtained by leukapheresis, after which PBMCs were separated by Ficoll-Histopaque density gradient centrifugation and cryopreserved in liquid nitrogen vapor phase. Analytical flow cytometry was used to check the purity and quantity of each magnetically sorted T cell population. Each sorted fraction had its genomic DNA isolated and then quantified by UV absorbance on a Nanodrop 2000c. V is clipped by 2 bases and J by 6 bases, and the sequence between their germline boundaries is 8 bases long. CDR1 is given as WSHSY and CDR2 as SAAADI, both from the germline V gene. Counted from cysteine to phenylalanine, this CDR3 has 12 amino acids. Only the CDR3 part of the read is kept: 36 bases, read in frame from the first base.

Using the deep immunoSEQ assay, multiplex PCR amplified TCR CDR3 regions from genomic DNA. Genomic DNA extracted from each cell subset was distributed evenly over all wells of several immunoSEQ 96-well plates, and each plate served as one replicate. For sorted subsets, each replicate PCR was loaded with 200 to 250 ng genomic DNA, equivalent to 30,000 to 35,000 T cell genomes. Purified libraries were measured with a Qubit 3.0 fluorometer, size-checked on a Bioanalyzer 2100, and measured again with the KAPA Library Quantification kit. Every immunoSEQ 96-well plate was sequenced on a dedicated single-read 150-cycle Illumina NextSeq 550 flow cell. The paper's processing steps were these. Because only junctional sequences without quality scores were contained in the immunoSEQ output, filtering matching that applied to full-length reads could not be performed. To assign V/J genes and CDR3, sequences were annotated against IMGT germline references using PyIR, a Python wrapper for IgBLAST v1.9. Reads with weak V/J assignments (E-value above 1e-6), missing CDR3, stop codons, out-of-frame junctions, or ambiguous translated residues were removed. V3J clonotypes were defined as sequences sharing the same inferred V gene, J gene, and CDR3 amino acid sequence. The percentage overlap between two repertoires was calculated by dividing the number of shared unique clonotypes by the size of the smaller repertoire. Richness of each repertoire was evaluated using RTK rarefaction, the Chao1 estimator, and Recon v2.1 estimates of unobserved clonotypes. Generation probabilities for all TCRbeta clonotypes obtained by the gDNA method from a handful of donors were computed using OLGA. TCRdb re-hosts the immuneACCESS table, in-frame sequences only. Its copies lack some clones; in the studies checked, an unresolved V gene accounts for under half of them, and the cause for the rest is not known. The V and J calls and clone size are taken from that table; D and trimming were inferred from the DNA. This sample lists around 1,900,000 clones; just under 95% were detected once. The ten most abundant clones make up 1.5% to 2% of the sample.

The sequenced material came from naive CD8+ T cells from PBMCs. The cell subset or site label of this sample denotes: CD45RA+CCR7+. This receptor was taken from a man younger than 35 in good health. Some clones in this sample may be carry-over from other donors' samples. The sequence is built from TRBV10-2 and TRBJ2-7; TRBD1 could be the D gene, as 6 bases match. The nucleotide sequence is TGCGCCAGCAGTGAGGGGGGCGGCGAGCAGTACTTC. The encoded protein is CASSEGGGEQYF.